This T cell receptor (beta chain) was identified during a study of T cells after yellow fever vaccination. Broader study findings: Among primary-vaccination clones, most reappeared after the booster, at 95% to 96% for CD4 and about 90% for CD8. Weaker, the secondary response had a peak occurring faster, on day 5 versus 15.

In the case of this clonotype: Its target is not known. A read error may produce the germline difference seen at one junction end.

Germline V CDR1 and CDR2: SGHAT, FQNNGV. The CDR3 has 17 amino acids. Making TCR cDNA involved 5'RACE template switching, which added UMIs and a universal primer site. TCRdb redid the calling of the 5' RACE reads with MiXCR, one entry per CDR3 protein. Among roughly 300,000 distinct CDR3 sequences listed, around 7% were seen once. The input for sequencing was PBMCs, taken around 45 days after the first yellow fever vaccination. The clonotype was recovered from a man aged 18 to 35 who received the YFV17D yellow fever vaccine. This chain connects TRBV11-2 to TRBJ2-1; D not certain. CDR3 sequence: CASSLGVRASSHNEQFF. In DNA, the CDR3 is TGTGCCAGCAGCTTAGGGGTCCGTGCCAGCTCCCACAATGAGCAGTTCTTC.